The 5 T cell receptor beta chains below come from one sample, sequenced in a study of T cell repertoires in cytomegalovirus infection (dated by TCRdb to between 2018 and 2020). The antigens of these receptors remain unknown. Taken with the paper, the label for treatment or condition translates to: in vitro stimulation with specific CMV peptide epitopes to enrich CMV-specific T cells. Sequencing was performed on an Illumina HiSeq 1500. TCRdb cleaned the public reads at Q25 with fastp, built clones with MiXCR and kept in-frame beta chains. Every CDR3 protein is listed once, alongside the most common genes and DNA of its rows. The sample yields tens of thousands of distinct CDR3 sequences; 20% to 25% were counted once. The top ten clones comprise about 90% of the sample. The sample in question was CD8+ T cells from cultured PBMCs, obtained from culture after CMV antigen stimulation. The source is a human donor in good health (CMV status not recorded). Some clones in this sample may be carry-over from other donors' samples.

The chain carries TRBV10-3 and TRBJ2-1, with D tentatively TRBD1 (5 bases). The CDR3 consists of 16 residues. V lost 5 bases and J lost 0, with 14 bases in between. Germline V gene lookup returns CDR1 ENHRY and CDR2 SYGVKD. CDR3 amino acids: CAISYTGVSSYNEQFF. DNA of the CDR3: TGTGCCATCAGTTATACAGGCGTTAGCTCCTACAATGAGCAGTTCTTC.

The gene calls are TRBV7-8 and TRBJ2-1, with TRBD2 matching 7 bases. CDR3 size: 17 residues. The germline V gene encodes CDR1 SGHVS and CDR2 FQNEAQ. After removal of 2 bases from V and 2 bases from J, the junction contained 9 bases not matched to a gene. The DNA of the CDR3 is TGTGCCAGCAGCTTAAGGCGGGGGACGAAACCCTACAATGAGCAGTTCTTC. Its protein product is CASSLRRGTKPYNEQFF.

This clonotype was detected only a few times. For the CDR3, the DNA is TGTGCCAGCAGTCAAGGGGGGACCGGGGAGCTGTTTTTT. This translates into CASSQGGTGELFF. The gene calls are TRBV7-3 and TRBJ2-2; the D call may be TRBD1 or TRBD2 (6 bases each). Germline V gene lookup returns CDR1 SGHTA and CDR2 FQGTGA. The V end lost 6 bases, the J end lost 5 bases, and 10 bases lay between the germline ends. This CDR3 has 13 amino acids.

A few counts support this clonotype. The chain carries TRBV12-3 or TRBV12-4 and TRBJ2-7; 10 bases map to TRBD1. The CDR3 runs 14 residues. J lost 2 bases, V lost 3 bases, and 1 base had no gene match. The CDR3 reads CASSLGQGPYEQYF. The CDR3 DNA follows: TGTGCCAGCAGTTTGGGACAGGGGCCCTACGAGCAGTACTTC.

The genes are TRBV27 and TRBJ2-3; 11 bases agree with TRBD2. With V trimmed by 5 bases and J by 1 base, 17 bases remained unmatched. CDR3 length equals 20 residues. From germline, CDR1 is MNHEY and CDR2 SMNVEV (reference sequence). The DNA of the CDR3 is TGTGCCAGCAGTCGAGGACTAGCGGGCCATTCCAAGACTCGCACAGATACGCAGTATTTT. Residues: CASSRGLAGHSKTRTDTQYF.